The 29 T cell receptor beta chains listed next were all sequenced from one sample in a study of blood T cell repertoires in COVID-19. TCRdb keeps only in-frame clones here, not all; method: immunoSEQ multiplex PCR. Of about 200,000 clones in the sample, 70% to 90% were seen once. Sequenced: peripheral blood. The receptors shown here come from a man over 45 with COVID-19, enrolled during active disease.

V is TRBV5-1 and J is TRBJ1-2; the match to TRBD1 covers 7 bases. With V trimmed by 0 bases and J by 5 bases, 1 base remained unmatched. This CDR3 contains 13 residues. Germline lookup yields CDR1 SGHRS and CDR2 YFSETQ. The CDR3 here is CASSLGDSYGYTF. In nucleotides, the CDR3 is TGCGCCAGCAGCTTGGGGGACAGTTATGGCTACACCTTC.

The rearrangement joins TRBV6-5 to TRBJ2-2; possibly TRBD2 for D (6 bases). V dropped 7 bases and J dropped 3 bases, with 12 bases sitting between them. The CDR3 runs to 14 residues. Germline loops: CDR1 MNHEY, CDR2 SVGAGI. The CDR3 nucleotides read TGTGCCAGCAAAGAGTGGGGGGACACCGGGGAGCTGTTTTTT. Encoded protein: CASKEWGDTGELFF.

The chain employs TRBV6-2 or TRBV6-3 and TRBJ2-1, with 7 bases aligning to TRBD2. Trimming at V came to 2 bases and at J to 6 bases, leaving 1 base not matched to a gene. Germline CDR1 MNHEY, CDR2 SVGEGT. The CDR3 covers 13 residues. CDR3 region: CASSYGGVNEQFF. In DNA form, the CDR3 reads TGTGCCAGCAGTTACGGGGGGGTCAATGAGCAGTTCTTC.

The rearrangement links TRBV27 to TRBJ2-3; D is perhaps TRBD1 (6 bases). Trimming shortened V by 6 bases and J by 2 bases, and 12 bases separated the two germline ends. The CDR3 contains 14 residues. Per the germline V gene, CDR1 is MNHEY and CDR2 is SMNVEV (reference sequence). CDR3 coding DNA: TGTGCCAGCAGATACGGGACAATCACAGATACGCAGTATTTT. It codes for CASRYGTITDTQYF.

V gene TRBV20-1 combines with J gene TRBJ2-7; D is possibly TRBD1 (6 bases). This CDR3 has 11 amino acids. From germline, CDR1 is DFQATT and CDR2 SNEGSKA (reference sequence). V dropped 5 bases and J dropped 6 bases, with 11 bases sitting between them. The CDR3 here is CSALGQIEQYF. The CDR3 DNA reads TGCAGTGCTTTAGGACAGATCGAGCAGTACTTC.

The rearrangement joins TRBV27 to TRBJ2-5; 8 bases map to TRBD1. Germline trimming cut 0 bases from V and 2 bases from J; bases unmatched to any gene: 5. This CDR3 has 16 amino acids. Germline CDR1 is MNHEY and CDR2 is SMNVEV (reference sequence). The CDR3 DNA is TGTGCCAGCAGTTTATCTCCTGGGACAGGTCAAGAGACCCAGTACTTC. It codes for CASSLSPGTGQETQYF.

This chain uses TRBV2 with TRBJ2-1, with D possibly TRBD1 on 6 matching bases. This CDR3 has 14 residues. V lost 11 bases, J lost 4 bases, and 18 bases lay in between. The germline gives CDR1 SNHLY, CDR2 FYNNEI. The CDR3 region is CAGTSGSGYNEQFF. The DNA of the CDR3 is TGTGCCGGGACATCTGGATCGGGATACAATGAGCAGTTCTTC.

The genes are TRBV21-1 and TRBJ2-7; the table's D call of TRBD1 was not tested on the DNA. TRBV21-1 is reported as a pseudogene. The CDR3 consists of 13 residues. CDR3 sequence: CASSTRQVYEQYF. The DNA for the CDR3 is TGTGCCAGCAGCACCCGACAGGTCTACGAGCAGTACTTC.

V usage is TRBV7-3 and J usage is TRBJ2-1; the match to TRBD2 covers 13 bases. Per germline, CDR1 SGHTA and CDR2 FQGTGA. J gave up 8 bases and V 5 bases, and 9 bases lay outside the gene matches. The CDR3 loop spans 16 amino acids. The CDR3 protein is CASSPRTSGSVHEQFF. CDR3 in DNA: TGTGCCAGCAGCCCCCGGACTAGCGGGAGTGTCCATGAGCAGTTCTTC.

The CDR3 loop reads CASSQRGGRQLNTGELFF. The CDR3 DNA is TGTGCCAGCAGCCAGAGGGGAGGAAGGCAGCTCAACACCGGGGAGCTGTTTTTT. The V gene is TRBV3-1 (or the pseudogene TRBV3-2), the J gene TRBJ2-2; tentatively, D is TRBD2 (6 bases). The CDR3 length is 18 residues. V was pared by 3 bases and J by 2 bases, with 19 bases between. CDR1 is LGHDT and CDR2 is YNNKEL in the germline V gene (reference sequence).

This chain connects TRBV4-3 to TRBJ2-5; possible D gene TRBD1, 6 bases. CDR1 and CDR2 from the germline V gene are LGHNA and YSLEER. Between the trimmed V and J ends, which lost 4 bases and 5 bases, there was a span of 17 bases. The CDR3 runs 15 residues. The CDR3 loop reads CASSRGTGLLETQYF. As DNA, the CDR3 is TGCGCCAGCAGCCGTGGCACAGGGTTACTGGAGACCCAGTACTTC.

The rearrangement joins TRBV5-6 to TRBJ1-5; tentatively, D is TRBD1 (6 bases). This CDR3 is built from 15 residues. Trimming stripped 3 bases from V and 4 bases from J, with 14 bases between. The germline CDR1 and CDR2 sequences are SGHDT and YYEEEE. CDR3 coding DNA: TGTGCCAGCAGCTGGGGGCAGACACAGAATCAGCCCCAGCATTTT. Encoded protein: CASSWGQTQNQPQHF.

This clone was detected only a few times. The gene calls are TRBV4-2 and TRBJ2-7; 9 nucleotides align to TRBD2. The CDR3 runs 17 residues. The germline CDR1 and CDR2 sequences are LGHNA and YNFKEQ. J was trimmed by 2 bases and V by 2 bases; bases with no gene match: 10. CDR3 sequence: CASSQPLGASGTYEQYF. The DNA for the CDR3 is TGTGCCAGCAGCCAACCACTTGGGGCTAGCGGGACCTACGAGCAGTACTTC.

The rearrangement joins TRBV6-5 to TRBJ1-1; tentative D call: TRBD1 (6 bases). The CDR3 runs to 13 residues. Deletions cut 5 bases from V and 5 bases from J, with 12 bases between. Germline V gives CDR1 MNHEY, CDR2 SVGAGI. CDR3 DNA: TGTGCCAGCAGTAGCCTCCAGGGGACTGAAGCTTTCTTT. It yields the protein CASSSLQGTEAFF.

The V gene is TRBV7-8, the J gene TRBJ1-1, with 8 bases identical to TRBD1. Germline trimming cut 5 bases from V and 8 bases from J; bases unmatched to any gene: 16. The CDR3 length is 16 residues. Germline assignment: CDR1 SGHVS and CDR2 FQNEAQ. The CDR3: CASSPTKWDRPPEAFF. CDR3 DNA sequence: TGTGCCAGCAGCCCTACGAAATGGGACAGGCCTCCAGAAGCTTTCTTT.

The chain uses TRBV5-5 and TRBJ2-2; 8 bases are shared with TRBD1. Germline assignment: CDR1 SGHKS and CDR2 YYEKEE (reference sequence). CDR3 size: 15 residues. The V segment lost 4 bases and the J segment 1 base; nucleotides outside the gene matches: 3. This CDR3 reads CASSRGQENTGELFF. CDR3 sequence (DNA): TGTGCCAGCAGCCGGGGACAGGAGAACACCGGGGAGCTGTTTTTT.

The chain uses TRBV5-5 and TRBJ2-4; 7 bases fit TRBD2. Trimming removed 7 bases from V and 0 bases from J; junction bases left unmatched: 7. The CDR3 extends over 15 amino acids. Per germline, CDR1 SGHKS and CDR2 YYEKEE (reference sequence). CDR3 sequence: CASAGDFVAKNIQYF. The CDR3 nucleotides are TGTGCCAGCGCGGGGGATTTTGTAGCCAAAAACATTCAGTACTTC.

The chain carries TRBV30 and TRBJ1-2; D is unresolved. Per the germline V gene, CDR1 is GTSNPN and CDR2 is SVGIG (reference sequence). V lost 2 bases and J 3 bases, leaving 13 bases between the germline ends. The CDR3 is made up of 14 amino acids. This CDR3 reads CAWSHIGVYYGYTF. The CDR3 nucleotides are TGTGCCTGGAGTCACATCGGAGTTTACTATGGCTACACCTTC.

The genes are TRBV30 and TRBJ2-1, with 9 bases aligning to TRBD2. The junction had 8 bases not matched to a gene; V was cut back by 4 bases and J by 7 bases. The CDR3 spans 14 residues. CDR1 and CDR2 (germline): GTSNPN, SVGIG (reference sequence). This chain's CDR3 is CAWMAGGPLNEQFF. The DNA of the CDR3 is TGTGCCTGGATGGCGGGGGGGCCTTTAAATGAGCAGTTCTTC.

The V gene is TRBV30, the J gene TRBJ1-5, with D perhaps TRBD1 (6 bases). Trimming took off 3 bases at V and 2 bases at J, with 14 bases between the two ends. CDR3 length equals 15 residues. From germline, CDR1 is GTSNPN and CDR2 SVGIG (reference sequence). CDR3 amino acids: CAWSPRGGGNQPQHF. The CDR3 DNA reads as TGTGCCTGGAGCCCCAGGGGTGGGGGCAATCAGCCCCAGCATTTT. The full variable domain, completed using reference TRBV30 and TRBJ1-5, is SQTIHQWPATLVQPVGSPLSLECTVEGTSNPNLYWYRQAAGRGLQLLFYSVGIGQISSEVPQNLSASRPQDRQFILSSKKLLLSDSGFYLCAWSPRGGGNQPQHFGDGTRLSIL.

The chain employs TRBV5-8 and TRBJ1-5; D is perhaps TRBD1 (6 bases). Between the trimmed V and J ends, which lost 4 bases and 3 bases, there was a span of 11 bases. In germline, CDR1 is SGHTS, CDR2 YDEGEE. The CDR3 length is 14 residues. The CDR3 nucleotides read TGTGCCAGCAGCCAGGACAGTCTCAATCAGCCCCAGCATTTT. Protein sequence: CASSQDSLNQPQHF.

V and J are TRBV5-1 and TRBJ2-7, with D maybe TRBD2 (7 bases). Per the germline V gene, CDR1 is SGHRS and CDR2 is YFSETQ. V lost 0 bases and J lost 1, with 11 bases in between. The CDR3 spans 15 residues. The CDR3 DNA reads as TGCGCCAGCAGCTTGGCGGGGGGCGCTTCCTACGAGCAGTACTTC. This codes for CASSLAGGASYEQYF. The variable domain in full, completed from reference TRBV5-1 and TRBJ2-7, reads KAGVTQTPRYLIKTRGQQVTLSCSPISGHRSVSWYQQTPGQGLQFLFEYFSETQRNKGNFPGRFSGRQFSNSRSEMNVSTLELGDSALYLCASSLAGGASYEQYFGPGTRLTVT.

The rearrangement joins TRBV27 to TRBJ1-1; TRBD1 agrees at 8 bases. With V trimmed by 5 bases and J by 1 base, 9 bases remained unmatched. The V gene's germline CDR1 is MNHEY and CDR2 SMNVEV (reference sequence). This CDR3 spans 16 amino acids. This CDR3 is CASSPRTGQGNTEAFF. CDR3 DNA: TGTGCCAGCAGTCCCCGGACAGGGCAGGGGAACACTGAAGCTTTCTTT.

This clone was recorded once. The chain has TRBV7-8 and TRBJ1-6, with TRBD1 matching over 9 bases. The length of the CDR3 is 23 residues. The V gene's germline CDR1 is SGHVS and CDR2 FQNEAQ. Germline trimming cut 5 bases from V and 5 bases from J; bases unmatched to any gene: 28. The CDR3 here is CASSQTPGQGYESLQKDNSPLHF. DNA for the CDR3: TGTGCCAGCAGCCAAACCCCGGGACAGGGTTACGAGAGCCTCCAGAAAGATAATTCACCCCTCCACTTT.

The V and J genes are TRBV5-4 and TRBJ1-2, with 9 bases fitting TRBD1. Germline-derived CDR1 and CDR2 are SGHNT and YYREEE (reference sequence). The CDR3 extends over 14 amino acids. Trimming took 4 bases from V and 5 from J; bases not matched to a gene: 6. CDR3 region: CASSRTGESYGYTF. The CDR3 coding sequence is TGTGCCAGCAGCAGGACAGGGGAGTCGTATGGCTACACCTTC.

The rearrangement uses TRBV5-6 and TRBJ2-7; TRBD2 is a possible D gene (6 bases). V was cut by 4 bases and J by 3 bases, with 14 bases left in between. Germline lookup yields CDR1 SGHDT and CDR2 YYEEEE. The CDR3 spans 14 residues. CDR3 amino acids: CASSPLSGDYEQYF. Written as DNA, the CDR3 is TGTGCCAGCAGCCCCCTCTCGGGAGACTACGAGCAGTACTTC.

This rearrangement joins TRBV7-9 to TRBJ2-7; D might be TRBD1 (7 bases). The CDR3 sequence is 15 residues long. Germline CDR1 is SEHNR and CDR2 is FQNEAQ (reference sequence). V lost 5 bases to trimming and J lost 0 bases, with 14 bases between them. The CDR3 DNA follows: TGTGCCAGCAGCCGCGGGACAGAGACCTCCTACGAGCAGTACTTC. Its translation is CASSRGTETSYEQYF.

The rearrangement joins TRBV6-2 or TRBV6-3 to TRBJ1-1; weak D call: TRBD1 (5 bases). Between the trimmed V and J ends, which lost 6 bases and 6 bases, there was a span of 11 bases. Germline values: CDR1 MNHEY, CDR2 SVGEGT. The CDR3 contains 12 residues. Written as DNA, the CDR3 is TGTGCCAGCAGCCAACTCAGGGCTGAAGCTTTCTTT. This codes for CASSQLRAEAFF.

This clone was seen a single time. V is TRBV2 and J is TRBJ2-7, with 7 bases that match TRBD1. The CDR3 consists of 15 residues. Germline lookup yields CDR1 SNHLY and CDR2 FYNNEI. V shed 1 base and J 2 bases; nucleotides not matched to a gene: 5. CDR3 nucleotide sequence: TGTGCCAGCAGTGAAGTAGACAGGGCCGCCTACGAGCAGTACTTC. It encodes CASSEVDRAAYEQYF.